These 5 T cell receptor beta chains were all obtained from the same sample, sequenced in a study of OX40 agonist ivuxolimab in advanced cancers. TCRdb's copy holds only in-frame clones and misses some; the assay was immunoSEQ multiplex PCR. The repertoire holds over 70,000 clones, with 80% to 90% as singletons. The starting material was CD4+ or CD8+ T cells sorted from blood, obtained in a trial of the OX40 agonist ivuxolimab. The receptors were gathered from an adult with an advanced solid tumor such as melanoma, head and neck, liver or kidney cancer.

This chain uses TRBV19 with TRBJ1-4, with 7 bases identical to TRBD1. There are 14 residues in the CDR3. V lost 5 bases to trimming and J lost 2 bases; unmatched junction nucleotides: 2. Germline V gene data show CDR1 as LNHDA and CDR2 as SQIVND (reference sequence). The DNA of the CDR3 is TGTGCCAGTAGTCAGGGACAGACTAATGAAAAACTGTTTTTT. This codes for CASSQGQTNEKLFF.

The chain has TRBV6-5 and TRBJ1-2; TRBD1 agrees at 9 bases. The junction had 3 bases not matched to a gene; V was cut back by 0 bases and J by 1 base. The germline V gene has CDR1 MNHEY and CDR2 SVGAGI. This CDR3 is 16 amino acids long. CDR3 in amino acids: CASSYSMTGGNYGYTF. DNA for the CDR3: TGTGCCAGCAGTTACTCGATGACAGGGGGTAACTATGGCTACACCTTC.

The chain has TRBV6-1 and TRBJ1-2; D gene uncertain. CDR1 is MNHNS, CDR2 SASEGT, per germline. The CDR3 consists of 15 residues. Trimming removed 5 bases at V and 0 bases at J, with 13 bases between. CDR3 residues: CASSPLGTSNYGYTF. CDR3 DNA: TGTGCCAGCAGTCCCCTGGGAACCTCTAACTATGGCTACACCTTC.

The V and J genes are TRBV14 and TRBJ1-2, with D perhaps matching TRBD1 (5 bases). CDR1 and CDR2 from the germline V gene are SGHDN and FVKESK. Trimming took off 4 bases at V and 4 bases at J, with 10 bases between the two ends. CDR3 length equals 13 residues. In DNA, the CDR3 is TGTGCCAGCAGCCCAGGGATGGGCTATGGCTACACCTTC. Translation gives CASSPGMGYGYTF.

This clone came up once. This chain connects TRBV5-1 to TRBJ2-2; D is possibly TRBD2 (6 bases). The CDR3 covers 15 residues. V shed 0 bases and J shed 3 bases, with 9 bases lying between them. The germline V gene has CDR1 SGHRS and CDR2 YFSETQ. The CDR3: CASSLASAHTGELFF. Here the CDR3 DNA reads TGCGCCAGCAGCTTGGCTAGCGCTCACACCGGGGAGCTGTTTTTT.